The entry below describes one T cell receptor beta chain. Frequency shows this clonotype is medium-sized (0.01 to 0.1%); no count was noted. There is no known antigen for this receptor. The sequencing machine was a NextSeq 550. The Human TCR Profiling Kit (MiLaboratory) was used to prepare UMI-labeled 5' RACE TRB cDNA libraries. The full amount of extracted RNA was used for cDNA synthesis, and the full amount of resulting cDNA was used for PCR amplification. The libraries were made side by side, with each library going through the same number of PCR cycles. Per the original workflow: About 48,000 +/- 9,800 unique UMI-labeled TRB cDNA molecules per library were extracted with MIGEC and MiXCR, with at least two reads per UMI required. Each library averaged about 37,000 +/- 9,700 functional in-frame TRB CDR3 nucleotide clonotypes without stop codons. After each sample was downsampled to 5000 UMI-labeled TRB molecules, VDJtools was used to calculate diversity metrics such as normalized Shannon-Wiener and Chao1. VDJtools computed clonotype-size-weighted physicochemical properties of the central five CDR3 residues: interaction energy, strength, volume and Kidera factor 4. TCRdb reprocessed the reads, so every CDR3 protein sequence counts as one entry and DNA is not shown. TCRdb assigned the V and J calls; the authors' analysis was not used. This sample's clone table shows 6,000 to 8,500 distinct CDR3 sequences. The ten top clones hold about 1.8% of the sample.

Each CD8+ T cell subset was flow-sorted in triplicate, and some 300,000 cells per subset were placed directly into RLT lysis buffer. To keep memory contaminants out, a stringent definition of naive CD8+ T cells was applied: CD45RO-CCR7+CD27+CD95-. Peripheral blood mononuclear cells were isolated from buffy coats by standard density gradient centrifugation. Naive CXCR3-negative and CXCR3-positive CD8+ T cells were flow-sorted on a FACSAria III. An RNeasy Mini Kit was used to extract total RNA from the sorted cells. This record comes from a study of CXCR3-negative and CXCR3-positive naive CD8 T cells (dated by TCRdb to the late 2010s). For context, the study as a whole: In total, around 150 million TRB reads were obtained, or roughly 1.5 +/- 0.3 million reads per library. Data from ten to twelve donors, pooled across two independent experiments, went into the diversity and physicochemical repertoire analyses. The TRBV-TRBJ cluster analysis covered naive subsets from 5 donors and memory cells from 3 donors. Study-level results and caveats: Compared with CXCR3-negative naive cells, CXCR3-positive naive cells had TRB CDR3s with higher hydrophobicity (lower Kidera factor 4), lower energy, and higher strength and volume indices. CXCR3 expression partially decreased after cryopreservation, so most assays used freshly isolated PBMCs. Surface CD5, linked to self-reactivity in mice, was comparable between naive subsets; TCR interaction strength was therefore also inferred from TRB CDR3 physicochemical properties. TRBV-TRBJ usage was similar between naive CXCR3-negative and CXCR3-positive cells from the same donor, while memory cells showed distinct patterns. Both naive subsets had comparably high repertoire diversity, while memory CD8+ T cells had much lower repertoire diversity.

The germline V gene gives CDR1 as SGHRS and CDR2 as YFSETQ. The CDR3 numbers 14 residues from cysteine through phenylalanine. The entry carries no DNA sequence. The sample comprised naive CXCR3- CD8+ T cells from blood. The sample's cell subset or site label, decoded: CD45RO-CCR7+CD27+CD95- naive CD8+ T cells lacking CXCR3 (TNR3-). The rearrangement joined TRBV5-1 to TRBJ2-2. The sequence came from a human donor in good health. Some clones in this sample may be carry-over from other donors' samples. The CDR3 corresponds to CASSLGRPTGELFF.